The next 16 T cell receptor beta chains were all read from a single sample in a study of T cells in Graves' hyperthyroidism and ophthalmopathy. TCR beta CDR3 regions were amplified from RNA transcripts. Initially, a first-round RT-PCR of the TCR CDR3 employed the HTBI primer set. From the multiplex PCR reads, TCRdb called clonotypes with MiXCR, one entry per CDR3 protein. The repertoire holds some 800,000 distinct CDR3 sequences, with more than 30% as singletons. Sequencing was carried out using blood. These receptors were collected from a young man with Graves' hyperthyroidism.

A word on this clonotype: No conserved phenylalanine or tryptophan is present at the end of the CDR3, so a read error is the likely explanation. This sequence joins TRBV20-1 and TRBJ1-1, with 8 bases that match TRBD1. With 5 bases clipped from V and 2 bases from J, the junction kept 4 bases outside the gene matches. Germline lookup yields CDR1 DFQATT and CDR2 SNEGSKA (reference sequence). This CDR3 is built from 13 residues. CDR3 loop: CSARDRLNTEAFL. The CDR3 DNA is TGCAGTGCTCGGGACAGGCTAAACACTGAAGCTTTCCTT.

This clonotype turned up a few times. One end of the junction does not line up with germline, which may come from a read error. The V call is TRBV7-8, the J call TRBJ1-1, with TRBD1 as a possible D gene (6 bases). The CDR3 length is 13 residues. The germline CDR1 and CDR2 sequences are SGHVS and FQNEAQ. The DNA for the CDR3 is TGCGCCAGCAGCCCTTTACCTCAGGGGGAAGCTTTCTTT. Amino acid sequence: CASSPLPQGEAFF.

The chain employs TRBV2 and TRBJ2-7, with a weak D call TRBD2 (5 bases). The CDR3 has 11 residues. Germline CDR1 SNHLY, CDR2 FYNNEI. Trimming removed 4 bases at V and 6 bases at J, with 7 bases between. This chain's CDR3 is CASSGRAEQYF. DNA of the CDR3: TGTGCCAGCAGTGGGCGGGCCGAGCAGTACTTC.

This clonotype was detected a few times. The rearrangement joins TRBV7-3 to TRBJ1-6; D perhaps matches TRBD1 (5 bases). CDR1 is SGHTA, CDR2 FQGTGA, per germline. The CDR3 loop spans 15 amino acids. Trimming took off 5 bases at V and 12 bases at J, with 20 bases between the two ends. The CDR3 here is CASSANSGTVGPLHF. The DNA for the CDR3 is TGTGCCAGCAGCGCCAACTCCGGGACCGTGGGACCCCTCCACTTT.

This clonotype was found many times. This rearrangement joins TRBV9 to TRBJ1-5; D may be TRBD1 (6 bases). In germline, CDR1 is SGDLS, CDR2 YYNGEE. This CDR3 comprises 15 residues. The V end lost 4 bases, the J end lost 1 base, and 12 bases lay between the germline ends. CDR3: CASSWRGDSNQPQHF. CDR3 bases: TGTGCCAGCAGCTGGAGGGGGGACAGCAATCAGCCCCAGCATTTT.

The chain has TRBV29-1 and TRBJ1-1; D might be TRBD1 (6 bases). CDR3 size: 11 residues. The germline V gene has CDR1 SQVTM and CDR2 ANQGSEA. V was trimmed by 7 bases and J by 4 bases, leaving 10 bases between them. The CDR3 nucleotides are TGCAGCGACAGGGAGGGCACTGAAGCTTTCTTT. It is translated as CSDREGTEAFF.

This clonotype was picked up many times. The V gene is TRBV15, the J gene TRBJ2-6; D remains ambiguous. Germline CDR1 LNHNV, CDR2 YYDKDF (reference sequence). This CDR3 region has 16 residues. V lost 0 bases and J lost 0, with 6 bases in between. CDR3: CATSRDLFSGANVLTF. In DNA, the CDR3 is TGTGCCACCAGCAGAGATCTTTTCTCTGGGGCCAACGTCCTGACTTTC.

CDR3 loop: CASGPVPDSNQPQHF. The CDR3 nucleotides read TGTGCCAGCGGGCCGGTCCCCGATAGCAATCAGCCCCAGCATTTT. This chain links TRBV6-1 with TRBJ1-5; D remains unclear. Per the germline V gene, CDR1 is MNHNS and CDR2 is SASEGT. The V and J ends lost 8 bases and 0 bases respectively, with 14 bases between them. This CDR3 is built from 15 residues.

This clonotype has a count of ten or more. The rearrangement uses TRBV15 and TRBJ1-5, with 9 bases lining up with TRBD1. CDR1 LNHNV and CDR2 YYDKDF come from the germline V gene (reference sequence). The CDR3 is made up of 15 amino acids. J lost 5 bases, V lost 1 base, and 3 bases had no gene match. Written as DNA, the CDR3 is TGTGCCACCAGCAGAGCTACAGGGGGCGATCAGCCCCAGCATTTT. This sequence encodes CATSRATGGDQPQHF.

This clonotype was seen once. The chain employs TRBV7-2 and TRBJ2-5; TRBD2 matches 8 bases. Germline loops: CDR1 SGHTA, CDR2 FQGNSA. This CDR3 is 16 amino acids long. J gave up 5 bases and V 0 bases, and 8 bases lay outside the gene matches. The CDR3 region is CASSLAPGGPEETQYF. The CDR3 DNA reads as TGTGCCAGCAGCTTAGCGCCGGGAGGGCCGGAGGAGACCCAGTACTTC.

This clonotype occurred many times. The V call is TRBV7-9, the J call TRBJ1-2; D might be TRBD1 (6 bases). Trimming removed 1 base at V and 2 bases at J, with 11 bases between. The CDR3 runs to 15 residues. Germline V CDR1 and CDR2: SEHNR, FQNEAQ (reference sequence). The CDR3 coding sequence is TGTGCCAGCAGCTTAGAGCAGGGGAGGAACTATGGCTACACCTTC. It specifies CASSLEQGRNYGYTF.

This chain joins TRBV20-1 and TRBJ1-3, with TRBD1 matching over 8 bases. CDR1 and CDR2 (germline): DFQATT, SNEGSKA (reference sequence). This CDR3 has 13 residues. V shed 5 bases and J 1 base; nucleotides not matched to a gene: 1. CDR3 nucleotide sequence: TGCAGTGCTTGGACAGGGTCTGGAAACACCATATATTTT. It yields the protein CSAWTGSGNTIYF.

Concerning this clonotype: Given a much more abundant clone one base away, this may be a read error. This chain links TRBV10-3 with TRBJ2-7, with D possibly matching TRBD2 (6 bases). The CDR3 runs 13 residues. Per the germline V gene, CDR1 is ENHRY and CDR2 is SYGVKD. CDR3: CAISPGSDYGQYF. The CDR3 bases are TGTGCCATCAGCCCCGGGAGCGACTACGGGCAGTACTTC.

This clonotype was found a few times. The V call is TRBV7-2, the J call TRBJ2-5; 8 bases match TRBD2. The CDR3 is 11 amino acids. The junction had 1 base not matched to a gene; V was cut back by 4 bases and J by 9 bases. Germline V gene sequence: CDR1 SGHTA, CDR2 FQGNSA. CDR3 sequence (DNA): TGTGCCAGCAGCTCGGGACTAGCCCAGTACTTC. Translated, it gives CASSSGLAQYF.

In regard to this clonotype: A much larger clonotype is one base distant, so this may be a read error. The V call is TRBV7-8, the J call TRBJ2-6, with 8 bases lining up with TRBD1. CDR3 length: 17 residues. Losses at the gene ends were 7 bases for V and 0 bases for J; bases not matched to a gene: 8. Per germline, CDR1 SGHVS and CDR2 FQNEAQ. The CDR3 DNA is TGTGCCAGCAACTGGCGGACAGGGAACTCTGGGGCCAACGTCCTGACTTTC. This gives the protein CASNWRTGNSGANVLTF.

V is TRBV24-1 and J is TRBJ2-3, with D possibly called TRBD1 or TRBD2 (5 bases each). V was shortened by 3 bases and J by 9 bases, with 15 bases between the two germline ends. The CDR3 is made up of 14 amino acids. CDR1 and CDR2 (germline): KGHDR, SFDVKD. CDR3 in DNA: TGTGCCACCAGTGATGGCACGGGGCGAGACACGCAGTATTTT. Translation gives CATSDGTGRDTQYF.